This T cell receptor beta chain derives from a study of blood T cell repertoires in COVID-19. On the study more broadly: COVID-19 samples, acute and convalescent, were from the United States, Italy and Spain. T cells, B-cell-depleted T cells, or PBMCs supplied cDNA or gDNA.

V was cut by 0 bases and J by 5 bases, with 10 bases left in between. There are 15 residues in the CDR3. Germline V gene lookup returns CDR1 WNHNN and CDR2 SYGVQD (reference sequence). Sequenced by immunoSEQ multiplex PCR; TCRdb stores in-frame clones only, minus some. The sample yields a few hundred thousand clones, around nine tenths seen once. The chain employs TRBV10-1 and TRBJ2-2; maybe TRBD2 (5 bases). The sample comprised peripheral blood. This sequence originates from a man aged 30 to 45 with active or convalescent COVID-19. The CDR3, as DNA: TGCGCCAGCAGTGAGTCGGGAGAAGGGACCGGGGAGCTGTTTTTT. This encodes CASSESGEGTGELFF.